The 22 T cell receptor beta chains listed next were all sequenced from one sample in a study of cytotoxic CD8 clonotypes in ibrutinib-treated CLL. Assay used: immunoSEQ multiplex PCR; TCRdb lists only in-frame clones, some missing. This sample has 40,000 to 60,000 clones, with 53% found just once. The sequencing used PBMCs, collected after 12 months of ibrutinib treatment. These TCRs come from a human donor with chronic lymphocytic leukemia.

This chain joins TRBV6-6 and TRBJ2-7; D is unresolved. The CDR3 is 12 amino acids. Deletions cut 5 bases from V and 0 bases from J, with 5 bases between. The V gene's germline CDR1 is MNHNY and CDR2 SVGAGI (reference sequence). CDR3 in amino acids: CASSTASYEQYF. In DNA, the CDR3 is TGTGCCAGCAGTACAGCCTCCTACGAGCAGTACTTC.

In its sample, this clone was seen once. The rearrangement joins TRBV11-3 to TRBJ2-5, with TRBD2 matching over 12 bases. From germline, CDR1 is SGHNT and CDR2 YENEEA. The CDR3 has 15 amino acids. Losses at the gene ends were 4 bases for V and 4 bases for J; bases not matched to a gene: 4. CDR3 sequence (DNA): TGTGCCAGCAGCTCCGGGACTAGCGGGTTAGAGACCCAGTACTTC. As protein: CASSSGTSGLETQYF.

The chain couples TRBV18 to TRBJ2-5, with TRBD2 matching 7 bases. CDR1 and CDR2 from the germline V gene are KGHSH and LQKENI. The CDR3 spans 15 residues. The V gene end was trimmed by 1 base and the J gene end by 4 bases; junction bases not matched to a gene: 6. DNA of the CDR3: TGTGCCAGCTCACCACTTGAACTAGCGCGAGAGACCCAGTACTTC. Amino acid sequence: CASSPLELARETQYF.

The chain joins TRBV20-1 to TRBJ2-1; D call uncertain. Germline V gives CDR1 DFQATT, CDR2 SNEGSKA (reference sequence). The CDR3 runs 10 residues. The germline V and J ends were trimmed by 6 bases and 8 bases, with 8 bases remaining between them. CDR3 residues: CSALADEQFF. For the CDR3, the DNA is TGCAGTGCCCTGGCGGATGAGCAGTTCTTC.

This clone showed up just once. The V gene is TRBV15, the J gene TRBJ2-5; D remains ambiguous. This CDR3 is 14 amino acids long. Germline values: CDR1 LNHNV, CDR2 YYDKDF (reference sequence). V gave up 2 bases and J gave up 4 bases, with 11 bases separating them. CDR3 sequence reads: CATSRPQYGETQYF. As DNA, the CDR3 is TGTGCCACCAGCAGACCCCAATATGGAGAGACCCAGTACTTC. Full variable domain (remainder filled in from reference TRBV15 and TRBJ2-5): DAMVIQNPRYQVTQFGKPVTLSCSQTLNHNVMYWYQQKSSQAPKLLFHYYDKDFNNEADTPDNFQSRRPNTSFCFLDIRSPGLGDTAMYLCATSRPQYGETQYFGPGTRLLVL.

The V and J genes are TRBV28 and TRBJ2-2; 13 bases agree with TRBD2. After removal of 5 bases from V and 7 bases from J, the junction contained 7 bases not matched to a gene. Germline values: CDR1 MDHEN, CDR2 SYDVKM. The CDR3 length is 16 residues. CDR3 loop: CASSPSGLAGVGELFF. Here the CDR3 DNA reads TGTGCCAGCAGTCCCTCCGGACTAGCGGGAGTCGGGGAGCTGTTTTTT.

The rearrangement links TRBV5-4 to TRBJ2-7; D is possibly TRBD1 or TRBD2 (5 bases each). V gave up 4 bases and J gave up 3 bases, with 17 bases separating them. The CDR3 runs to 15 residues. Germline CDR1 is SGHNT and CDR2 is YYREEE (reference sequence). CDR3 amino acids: CASSHDRDPIYEQYF. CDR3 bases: TGTGCCAGCAGCCATGACCGGGACCCCATCTACGAGCAGTACTTC.

Written as DNA, the CDR3 is TGTGCCAGTAGTACCACTAGCGCAAACATTCAGTACTTC. This gives the protein CASSTTSANIQYF. V usage is TRBV19 and J usage is TRBJ2-4, with 7 positions matching TRBD2. CDR3 size: 13 residues. After removal of 4 bases from V and 6 bases from J, the junction contained 3 bases not matched to a gene. Germline CDR1 is LNHDA and CDR2 is SQIVND (reference sequence).

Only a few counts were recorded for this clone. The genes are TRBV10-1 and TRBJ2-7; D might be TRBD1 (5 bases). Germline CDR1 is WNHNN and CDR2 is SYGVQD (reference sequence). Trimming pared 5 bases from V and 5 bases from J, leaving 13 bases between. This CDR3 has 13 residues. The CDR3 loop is CASSQQGTDEQYF. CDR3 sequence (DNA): TGCGCCAGCAGTCAGCAGGGTACCGACGAGCAGTACTTC.

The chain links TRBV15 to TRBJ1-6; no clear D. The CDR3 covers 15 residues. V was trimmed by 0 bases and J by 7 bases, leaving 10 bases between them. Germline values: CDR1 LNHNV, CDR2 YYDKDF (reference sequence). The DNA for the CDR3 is TGTGCCACCAGCAGAGAATGGAATAAGAATTCACCCCTCCACTTT. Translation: CATSREWNKNSPLHF. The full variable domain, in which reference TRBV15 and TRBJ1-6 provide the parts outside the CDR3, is DAMVIQNPRYQVTQFGKPVTLSCSQTLNHNVMYWYQQKSSQAPKLLFHYYDKDFNNEADTPDNFQSRRPNTSFCFLDIRSPGLGDTAMYLCATSREWNKNSPLHFGNGTRLTVT.

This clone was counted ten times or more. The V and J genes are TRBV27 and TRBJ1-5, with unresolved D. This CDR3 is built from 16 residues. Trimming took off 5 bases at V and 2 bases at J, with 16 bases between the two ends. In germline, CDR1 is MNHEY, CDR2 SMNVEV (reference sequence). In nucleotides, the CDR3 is TGTGCCAGCAGTGCCCGAGGTAATGACGGCAATCAGCCCCAGCATTTT. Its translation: CASSARGNDGNQPQHF.

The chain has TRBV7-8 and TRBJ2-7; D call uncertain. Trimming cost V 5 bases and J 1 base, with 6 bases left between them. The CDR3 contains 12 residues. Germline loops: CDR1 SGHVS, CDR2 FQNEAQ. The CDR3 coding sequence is TGTGCCAGCAGCCCCGGGTCCTACGAGCAGTACTTC. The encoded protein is CASSPGSYEQYF.

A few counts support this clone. The CDR3 loop is CSVEDQGGSGYTF. CDR3 in DNA: TGCAGCGTTGAAGATCAAGGGGGAAGTGGCTACACCTTC. This rearrangement joins TRBV29-1 to TRBJ1-2, with D possibly TRBD1 on 6 matching bases. The CDR3 has 13 residues. Looked up from germline, CDR1 is SQVTM and CDR2 is ANQGSEA. Trimming left V 0 bases short and J 7 bases short, with 12 bases between. The full variable domain, with the rest looked up from reference TRBV29-1 and TRBJ1-2, is SAVISQKPSRDICQRGTSLTIQCQVDSQVTMMFWYRQQPGQSLTLIATANQGSEATYESGFVIDKFPISRPNLTFSTLTVSNMSPEDSSIYLCSVEDQGGSGYTFGSGTRLTVV.

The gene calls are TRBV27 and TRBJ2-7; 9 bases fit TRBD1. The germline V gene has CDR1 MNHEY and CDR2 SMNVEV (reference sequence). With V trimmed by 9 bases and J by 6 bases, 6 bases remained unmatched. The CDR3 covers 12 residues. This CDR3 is CASGDRVSEQYF. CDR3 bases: TGTGCCAGTGGGGACAGGGTATCCGAGCAGTACTTC.

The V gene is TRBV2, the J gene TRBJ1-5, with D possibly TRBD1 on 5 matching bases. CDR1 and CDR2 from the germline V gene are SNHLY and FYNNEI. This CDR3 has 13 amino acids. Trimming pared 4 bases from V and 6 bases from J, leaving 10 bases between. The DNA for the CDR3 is TGTGCCAGCAGTGCAGAGGGGATTCAGCCCCAGCATTTT. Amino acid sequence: CASSAEGIQPQHF.

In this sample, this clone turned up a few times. The CDR3 nucleotides are TGTGCCAGTAGTATAGGAACTAGCGGGAGTGTGGCCTACGAGCAGTACTTC. It is translated as CASSIGTSGSVAYEQYF. The chain recombines TRBV19 with TRBJ2-7, with 11 bases identical to TRBD2. Germline V CDR1 and CDR2: LNHDA, SQIVND (reference sequence). The CDR3 sequence is 17 residues long. The V and J ends lost 1 base and 2 bases, in that order; junction bases with no gene match: 7.

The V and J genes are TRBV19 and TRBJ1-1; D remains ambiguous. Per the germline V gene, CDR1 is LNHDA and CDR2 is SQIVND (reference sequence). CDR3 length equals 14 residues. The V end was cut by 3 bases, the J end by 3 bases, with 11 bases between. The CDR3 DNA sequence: TGTGCCAGTAGTATCGCAAGACGGCACACTGAAGCTTTCTTT. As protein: CASSIARRHTEAFF.

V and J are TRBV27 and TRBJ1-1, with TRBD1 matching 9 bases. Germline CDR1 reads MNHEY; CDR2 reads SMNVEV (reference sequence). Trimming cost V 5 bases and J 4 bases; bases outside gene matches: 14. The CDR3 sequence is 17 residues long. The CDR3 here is CASSPGQGAAFGTEAFF. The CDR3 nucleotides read TGTGCCAGCAGTCCGGGACAGGGAGCGGCGTTTGGCACTGAAGCTTTCTTT.

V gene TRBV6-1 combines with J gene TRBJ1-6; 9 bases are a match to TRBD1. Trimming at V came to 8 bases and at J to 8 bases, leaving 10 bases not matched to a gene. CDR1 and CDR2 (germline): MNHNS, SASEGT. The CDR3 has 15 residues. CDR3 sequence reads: CASQWNRGLHSPLHF. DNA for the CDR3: TGTGCCAGCCAATGGAACAGGGGGCTTCATTCACCCCTCCACTTT.

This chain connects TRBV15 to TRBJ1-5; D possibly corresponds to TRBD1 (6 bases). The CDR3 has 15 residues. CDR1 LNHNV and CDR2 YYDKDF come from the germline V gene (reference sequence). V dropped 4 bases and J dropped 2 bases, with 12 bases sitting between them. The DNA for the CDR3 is TGTGCCACCAGCAAAGGACAGCGGGGCAATCAGCCCCAGCATTTT. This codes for CATSKGQRGNQPQHF.

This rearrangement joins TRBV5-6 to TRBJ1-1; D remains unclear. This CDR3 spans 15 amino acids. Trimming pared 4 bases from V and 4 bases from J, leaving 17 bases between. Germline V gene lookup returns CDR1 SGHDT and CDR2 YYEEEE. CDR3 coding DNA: TGTGCCAGCAGCACCGCCGGGCCCGGGGTCACTGAAGCTTTCTTT. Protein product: CASSTAGPGVTEAFF.

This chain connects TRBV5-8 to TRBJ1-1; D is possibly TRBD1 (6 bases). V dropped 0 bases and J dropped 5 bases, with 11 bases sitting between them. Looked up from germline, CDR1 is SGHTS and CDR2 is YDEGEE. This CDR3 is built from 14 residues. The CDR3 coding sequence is TGTGCCAGCAGCTTGGAAGGGGGTAAAACTGAAGCTTTCTTT. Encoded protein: CASSLEGGKTEAFF.